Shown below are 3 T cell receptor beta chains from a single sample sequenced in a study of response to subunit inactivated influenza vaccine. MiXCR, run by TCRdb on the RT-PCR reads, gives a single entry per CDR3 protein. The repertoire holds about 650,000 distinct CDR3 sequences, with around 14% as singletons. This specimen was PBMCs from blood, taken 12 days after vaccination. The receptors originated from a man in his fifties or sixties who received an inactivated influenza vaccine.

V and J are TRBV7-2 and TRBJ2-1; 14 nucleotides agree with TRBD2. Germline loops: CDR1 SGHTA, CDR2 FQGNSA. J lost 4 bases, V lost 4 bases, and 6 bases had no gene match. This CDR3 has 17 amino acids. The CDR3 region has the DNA TGTGCCAGCAGCTCGACTAGCGGGGGGGCCTTATACAATGAGCAGTTCTTC. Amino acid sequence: CASSSTSGGALYNEQFF. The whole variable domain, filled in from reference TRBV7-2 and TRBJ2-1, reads GAGVSQSPSNKVTEKGKDVELRCDPISGHTALYWYRQSLGQGLEFLIYFQGNSAPDKSGLPSDRFSAERTGGSVSTLTIQRTQQEDSAVYLCASSSTSGGALYNEQFFGPGTRLTVL.

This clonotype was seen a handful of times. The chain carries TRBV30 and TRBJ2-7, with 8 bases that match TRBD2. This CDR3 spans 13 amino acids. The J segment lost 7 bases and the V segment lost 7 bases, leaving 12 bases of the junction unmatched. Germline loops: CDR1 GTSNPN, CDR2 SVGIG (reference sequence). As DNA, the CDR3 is TGTGCCTCATCCCTCTCGGGAGGGGTTGAGCAGTACTTC. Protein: CASSLSGGVEQYF.

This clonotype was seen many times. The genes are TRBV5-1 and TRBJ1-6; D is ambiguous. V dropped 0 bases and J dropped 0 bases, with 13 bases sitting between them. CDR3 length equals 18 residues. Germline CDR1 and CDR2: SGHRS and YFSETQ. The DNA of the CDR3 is TGCGCCAGCAGCTTGGCCGGGAATTCTCGCTCCTATAATTCACCCCTCCACTTT. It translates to CASSLAGNSRSYNSPLHF.